The 29 T cell receptor beta chains listed next were all sequenced from one sample in a study of patients and donors after allogeneic stem cell transplantation. TCRdb ran MiXCR on the RT-PCR reads and lists one entry per CDR3 protein. Of about 200,000 distinct CDR3 sequences listed, about 37% were seen once; the top ten hold approximately 10%. Input material: blood, either unsorted or a sorted T cell fraction (not recorded which). The origin of the receptors is a human donor who was either an allogeneic HSCT recipient or a stem cell or donor lymphocyte infusion donor (not recorded which). It is not recorded whose cells these are; they may come from a transplant donor.

This sequence joins TRBV7-8 and TRBJ2-5; D is unclear. V lost 5 bases to trimming and J lost 5 bases, with 15 bases between them. Germline V gene data show CDR1 as SGHVS and CDR2 as FQNEAQ. The CDR3 extends over 14 amino acids. CDR3 nucleotides: TGTGCCAGCAGCCAGACCCTCCTCCAGGAGACCCAGTACTTC. It is translated as CASSQTLLQETQYF. Full variable domain (outside the CDR3, taken from reference TRBV7-8 and TRBJ2-5): GAGVSQSPRYKVAKRGQDVALRCDPISGHVSLFWYQQALGQGPEFLTYFQNEAQLDKSGLPSDRFFAERPEGSVSTLKIQRTQQEDSAVYLCASSQTLLQETQYFGPGTRLLVL.

This clonotype came up a few times. The gene calls are TRBV7-9 and TRBJ2-1, with 7 nucleotides matching TRBD2. The CDR3 runs 14 residues. Germline values: CDR1 SEHNR, CDR2 FQNEAQ (reference sequence). V dropped 3 bases and J dropped 7; count of bases not matched to a gene: 6. DNA for the CDR3: TGTGCCAGCAGCTTCGCCGGGAGGTGGAATGAGCAGTTCTTC. Its translation: CASSFAGRWNEQFF.

In this sample, this clonotype turned up a few times. This chain connects TRBV5-6 to TRBJ1-5; 7 positions match TRBD1. Germline CDR1 and CDR2: SGHDT and YYEEEE. The CDR3 contains 14 residues. Trimming cost V 4 bases and J 3 bases; bases outside gene matches: 4. The CDR3 is CASSAGQFNQPQHF. The DNA for the CDR3 is TGTGCCAGCAGCGCGGGACAGTTCAATCAGCCCCAGCATTTT.

The CDR3 here is CASSQEPDSQETQYF. In nucleotides, the CDR3 is TGCGCCAGCAGCCAAGAACCGGACAGCCAAGAGACCCAGTACTTC. The chain recombines TRBV4-3 with TRBJ2-5; a possible D gene is TRBD1 (6 bases). In germline, CDR1 is LGHNA, CDR2 YSLEER. V lost 0 bases and J lost 1, with 9 bases in between. The CDR3 sequence is 15 residues long.

This clonotype was found once. This rearrangement joins TRBV9 to TRBJ1-2; TRBD1 might be the D (6 bases). V lost 4 bases and J 6 bases, leaving 19 bases between the germline ends. CDR3 length equals 15 residues. CDR1 is SGDLS and CDR2 is YYNGEE in the germline V gene. DNA for the CDR3: TGTGCCAGCAGCCTCCGTCCCCGCGGACAGAATGGCTACACCTTC. Its protein product is CASSLRPRGQNGYTF.

In its sample, this clonotype was seen a few times. This CDR3 is CTIAARSGGNTEAFF. The CDR3 DNA reads as TGCACCATTGCTGCTAGATCAGGGGGAAACACTGAAGCTTTCTTT. The chain employs TRBV20-1 and TRBJ1-1; 7 nucleotides match TRBD1. Germline V CDR1 and CDR2: DFQATT, SNEGSKA (reference sequence). CDR3 length equals 15 residues.

V usage is TRBV27 and J usage is TRBJ2-7; 8 positions match TRBD2. Germline V CDR1 and CDR2: MNHEY, SMNVEV (reference sequence). The CDR3 extends over 15 amino acids. The junction had 9 bases not matched to a gene; V was cut back by 5 bases and J by 3 bases. The chain's CDR3 is CASSRAGDPLYEQYF. The CDR3 bases are TGTGCCAGCAGTCGAGCGGGGGACCCCCTCTACGAGCAGTACTTC.

This clonotype was observed a handful of times. The chain recombines TRBV29-1 with TRBJ2-1, with 13 positions matching TRBD2. The CDR3 contains 15 residues. Germline loops: CDR1 SQVTM, CDR2 ANQGSEA. The junction had 5 bases not matched to a gene; V was cut back by 6 bases and J by 3 bases. The chain's CDR3 is CSVAGTSGVYNEQFF. The DNA for the CDR3 is TGCAGCGTAGCCGGGACTAGCGGGGTCTACAATGAGCAGTTCTTC.

The chain employs TRBV10-3 and TRBJ2-5; 10 bases align to TRBD2. The CDR3 consists of 14 residues. V shed 7 bases and J 2 bases; nucleotides not matched to a gene: 4. The germline V gene has CDR1 ENHRY and CDR2 SYGVKD. CDR3 nucleotide sequence: TGTGCCATCAAAGCGGGGGGGCCTCAAGAGACCCAGTACTTC. Protein: CAIKAGGPQETQYF.

This clonotype was picked up one time. V gene TRBV6-2 or TRBV6-3 combines with J gene TRBJ1-5; D gene uncertain. CDR3 length: 15 residues. CDR1 and CDR2 from the germline V gene are MNHEY and SVGEGT. Trimming took 6 bases from V and 2 from J, leaving 14 bases between them. The CDR3 coding sequence is TGTGCCAGCAGGGGCCCACAGCATCGCAATCAGCCCCAGCATTTT. Translated: CASRGPQHRNQPQHF.

The chain couples TRBV28 to TRBJ2-2; 9 nucleotides agree with TRBD2. Per germline, CDR1 MDHEN and CDR2 SYDVKM. The CDR3 has 15 amino acids. After removal of 7 bases from V and 6 bases from J, the junction contained 9 bases not matched to a gene. DNA of the CDR3: TGTGCCAGCACCCTTAGCGGGAGTCCTTCCGGGGAGCTGTTTTTT. The encoded protein is CASTLSGSPSGELFF.

The rearrangement uses TRBV7-6 and TRBJ2-1; no reliable D call. The CDR3 is 18 residues long. The V gene lost 0 bases and the J gene lost 4 bases, with 19 bases spanning the gap. Germline values: CDR1 SGHVS, CDR2 FNYEAQ. The CDR3: CASSLALKDPPGYNEQFF. The CDR3 DNA reads as TGTGCCAGCAGCTTAGCCCTAAAGGACCCTCCCGGATACAATGAGCAGTTCTTC.

This clonotype showed up just a few times. V is TRBV20-1 and J is TRBJ1-1; possible D gene TRBD1, 6 bases. Between the trimmed V and J ends, which lost 0 bases and 0 bases, there was a span of 11 bases. The CDR3 runs 15 residues. Germline V gene sequence: CDR1 DFQATT, CDR2 SNEGSKA (reference sequence). CDR3: CSARDLRQVNTEAFF. The CDR3 coding sequence is TGCAGTGCTAGAGATTTAAGACAGGTGAACACTGAAGCTTTCTTT.

The chain is built from TRBV6-5 and TRBJ2-2; 8 bases agree with TRBD2. V trimming: 1 base; J trimming: 3 bases; junction bases outside the gene matches: 1. This CDR3 comprises 15 residues. CDR1 is MNHEY, CDR2 SVGAGI, per germline. CDR3 residues: CASSYWRGDTGELFF. DNA of the CDR3: TGTGCCAGCAGTTACTGGCGGGGGGACACCGGGGAGCTGTTTTTT.

This clonotype was counted only a few times. The V call is TRBV6-6, the J call TRBJ2-2; TRBD2 matches 9 bases. The CDR3 is 15 residues long. Germline CDR1 is MNHNY and CDR2 is SVGAGI (reference sequence). V was clipped by 7 bases and J by 6 bases; unmatched bases: 9. The CDR3 coding sequence is TGTGCCAGCACCCTGCGGGGGGGTAAGCCCGGGGAGCTGTTTTTT. It codes for CASTLRGGKPGELFF.

This clonotype has a handful of counts. The chain joins TRBV9 to TRBJ1-1; unclear D gene. The CDR3 length is 14 residues. Germline V CDR1 and CDR2: SGDLS, YYNGEE. V lost 4 bases, J lost 3 bases, and 13 bases lay in between. CDR3 sequence (DNA): TGTGCCAGCAGCCCAACTCCGAGCTACACTGAAGCTTTCTTT. This gives the protein CASSPTPSYTEAFF.

In this sample, this clonotype turned up a few times. The J gene is TRBJ1-1, the V gene TRBV29-1; D gene uncertain. This CDR3 is built from 13 residues. Germline lookup yields CDR1 SQVTM and CDR2 ANQGSEA. Trimming stripped 4 bases from V and 2 bases from J, with 11 bases between. CDR3 protein: CSVARSTNTEAFF. CDR3 coding DNA: TGCAGCGTTGCAAGGAGTACAAACACTGAAGCTTTCTTT.

The genes are TRBV25-1 and TRBJ1-2; the match to TRBD1 covers 9 bases. J was trimmed by 7 bases and V by 3 bases; bases with no gene match: 9. Looked up from germline, CDR1 is MGHDK and CDR2 is SYGVNS. This CDR3 contains 15 residues. The CDR3 DNA reads TGTGCCAGCAGTGACTCGGGACAGGGAATTACTGGCTACACCTTC. Its translation is CASSDSGQGITGYTF.

This clonotype has just a few counts. The rearrangement joins TRBV12-3 or TRBV12-4 to TRBJ2-2; no clear D. This CDR3 is built from 13 residues. V lost 2 bases and J 5 bases, leaving 6 bases between the germline ends. The CDR3 sequence: CASSLKGTGELFF. In nucleotides, the CDR3 is TGTGCCAGCAGTTTAAAGGGAACCGGGGAGCTGTTTTTT.

This clonotype was observed many times. J is TRBJ1-1 and V is TRBV29-1, with TRBD1 as a possible D gene (5 bases). CDR3 size: 10 residues. Trimming removed 5 bases at V and 11 bases at J, with 12 bases between. CDR1 is SQVTM and CDR2 is ANQGSEA in the germline V gene. For the CDR3, the DNA is TGCAGCGTTCGTCAGGGCGGTGCTTTCTTT. It encodes CSVRQGGAFF.

The CDR3 sequence is CASSEGRGYTF. The CDR3 DNA reads as TGTGCCAGCTCGGAGGGACGCGGCTACACCTTC. The chain has TRBV12-3 or TRBV12-4 and TRBJ1-2; maybe TRBD1 (5 bases). V lost 8 bases and J 8 bases, leaving 12 bases between the germline ends. The CDR3 contains 11 residues.

This clonotype turned up a few times. CDR3 residues: CASSGGRDRGYTF. The CDR3 DNA is TGTGCCAGCAGTGGCGGCAGGGATCGTGGCTACACCTTC. The J gene is TRBJ1-2, the V gene TRBV2; D might be TRBD1 (5 bases). Germline V gene data show CDR1 as SNHLY and CDR2 as FYNNEI. CDR3 length: 13 amino acids. V lost 4 bases and J lost 7, with 13 bases in between. Full variable domain (remainder filled in from reference TRBV2 and TRBJ1-2): EPEVTQTPSHQVTQMGQEVILRCVPISNHLYFYWYRQILGQKVEFLVSFYNNEISEKSEIFDDQFSVERPDGSNFTLKIRSTKLEDSAMYFCASSGGRDRGYTFGSGTRLTVV.

The table lists this clonotype with a few counts. V gene TRBV5-5 combines with J gene TRBJ1-4; D unresolved. CDR1 SGHKS and CDR2 YYEKEE come from the germline V gene (reference sequence). Trimming cost V 6 bases and J 4 bases, with 10 bases left between them. The CDR3 sequence is 13 residues long. This CDR3 reads CASNLGRNEKLFF. The CDR3 nucleotides read TGTGCCAGCAACCTCGGACGTAATGAAAAACTGTTTTTT.

The genes are TRBV3-1 and TRBJ2-3; perhaps TRBD2 as D (5 bases). The CDR3 is 14 residues long. The germline V gene has CDR1 LGHDT and CDR2 YNNKEL (reference sequence). V gave up 0 bases and J gave up 4 bases, with 8 bases separating them. The CDR3 DNA is TGTGCCAGCAGCCAAGATTACGGGGCAGATACGCAGTATTTT. Its translation is CASSQDYGADTQYF.

The chain joins TRBV5-1 to TRBJ1-1; no clear D gene. This CDR3 comprises 14 residues. With 6 bases removed from V and 0 bases from J, the gap between germline ends came to 12 bases. Per germline, CDR1 SGHRS and CDR2 YFSETQ. The chain's CDR3 is CASTEGGLNTEAFF. The CDR3 DNA is TGCGCCAGCACCGAGGGCGGCTTGAACACTGAAGCTTTCTTT.

This sequence joins TRBV12-3 or TRBV12-4 and TRBJ1-6, with a weak D call TRBD1 (6 bases). The V and J ends lost 6 bases and 5 bases respectively, with 14 bases between them. This CDR3 region has 15 residues. CDR3 coding DNA: TGTGCCAGCAGACTAGGACAGTTCAATAATTCACCCCTCCACTTT. This codes for CASRLGQFNNSPLHF.

The chain has TRBV7-3 and TRBJ1-1; D is perhaps TRBD1 (6 bases). Looked up from germline, CDR1 is SGHTA and CDR2 is FQGTGA. The CDR3 loop spans 14 amino acids. V lost 0 bases to trimming and J lost 5 bases, with 10 bases between them. The CDR3 sequence: CASSLTRDNTEAFF. In DNA form, the CDR3 reads TGTGCCAGCAGCTTAACTCGGGACAATACTGAAGCTTTCTTT.

This clonotype has only a few counts. The chain couples TRBV19 to TRBJ1-5; D is perhaps TRBD1 (5 bases). The V and J ends lost 1 base and 6 bases respectively, with 13 bases between them. This CDR3 comprises 15 residues. The germline V gene encodes CDR1 LNHDA and CDR2 SQIVND (reference sequence). The DNA for the CDR3 is TGTGCCAGTAGTATAGGCGGGGGACCCTTTCAGCCCCAGCATTTT. Its protein is CASSIGGGPFQPQHF.

The V and J genes are TRBV5-1 and TRBJ1-2; D possibly corresponds to TRBD1 (5 bases). In germline, CDR1 is SGHRS, CDR2 YFSETQ. This CDR3 contains 13 residues. The V and J ends lost 0 bases and 7 bases respectively, with 10 bases between them. CDR3 region: CASSLAEGTGYTF. CDR3 DNA: TGCGCCAGCAGCTTGGCCGAGGGGACTGGCTACACCTTC.